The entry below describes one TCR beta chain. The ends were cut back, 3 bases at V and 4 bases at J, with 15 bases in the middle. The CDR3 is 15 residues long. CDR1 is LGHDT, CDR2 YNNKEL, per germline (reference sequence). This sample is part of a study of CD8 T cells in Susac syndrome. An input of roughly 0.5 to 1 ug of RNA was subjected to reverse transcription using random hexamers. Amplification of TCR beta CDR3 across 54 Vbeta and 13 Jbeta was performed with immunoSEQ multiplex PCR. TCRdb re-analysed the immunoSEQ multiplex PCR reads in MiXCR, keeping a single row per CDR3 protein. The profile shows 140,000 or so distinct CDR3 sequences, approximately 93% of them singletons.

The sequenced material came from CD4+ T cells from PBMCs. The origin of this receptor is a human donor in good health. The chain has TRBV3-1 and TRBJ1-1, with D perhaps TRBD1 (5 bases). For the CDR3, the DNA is TGTGCCAGCAGCCATCCCTCCAGGGCGGGCACTGAAGCTTTCTTT. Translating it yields CASSHPSRAGTEAFF.